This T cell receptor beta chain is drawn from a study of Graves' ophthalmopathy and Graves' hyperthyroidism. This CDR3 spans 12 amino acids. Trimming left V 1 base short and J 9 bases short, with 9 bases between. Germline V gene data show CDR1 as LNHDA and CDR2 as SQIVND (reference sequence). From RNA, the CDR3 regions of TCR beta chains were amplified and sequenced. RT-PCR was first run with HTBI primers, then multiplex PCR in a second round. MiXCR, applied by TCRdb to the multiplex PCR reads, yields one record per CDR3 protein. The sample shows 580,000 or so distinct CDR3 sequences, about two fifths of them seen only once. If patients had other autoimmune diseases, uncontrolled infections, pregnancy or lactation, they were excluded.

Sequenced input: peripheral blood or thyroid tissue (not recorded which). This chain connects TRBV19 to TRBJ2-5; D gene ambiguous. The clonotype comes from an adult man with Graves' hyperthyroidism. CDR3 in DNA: TGTGCCAGTAGTATAGTTGGGAAGGCCCAGTACTTC. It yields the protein CASSIVGKAQYF.